Here is one T cell receptor beta chain with its context. Its antigen is currently unknown. The sample carries other DNA sequences with the same CDR3. This sample was taken from a study of cytomegalovirus exposure and HLA in healthy donors. General study results and limits: TCR beta sequences numbering around 15,000 were associated with HLA alleles at 0.05 false discovery rate in a later analysis.

This CDR3 has 15 amino acids. The ends were cut back, 0 bases at V and 0 bases at J, with 7 bases in the middle. The germline V gene has CDR1 SGHRS and CDR2 YFSETQ. The donors were healthy bone marrow donors. The PCR used 60 Vbeta and 13 Jbeta primers. Only in-frame clones appear in the TCRdb table, and some are missing; sequencing was by immunoSEQ multiplex PCR. The sample yields 150,000 to 200,000 clones, about 90% seen once. This receptor was taken from a girl in the first two years of life in good health and CMV-seronegative. This sequence joins TRBV5-1 and TRBJ2-1; D is unclear. Sequencing was performed on PBMCs. CDR3 nucleotides: TGCGCCAGCAGCTTGGGACTCGTCTCCTACAATGAGCAGTTCTTC. It encodes CASSLGLVSYNEQFF.